This paragraph covers one T cell receptor (beta chain) sequence. Its antigen is unidentified. This specimen comes from a study of shared clonotypes between healthy human individuals. Naive CD8 cells lacked CD45RO, underwent positive selection for CCR7 and left out terminally differentiated effector memory CD45RA+ cells. Each subset's genomic DNA was split evenly across several immunoSEQ plates. Each PCR replicate from the sorted subsets contained about 200 ng DNA, which is roughly 33,000 T cell genomes. TCRdb's table, derived via immunoSEQ multiplex PCR, lists solely in-frame clones and lacks some. The sample gives around 2,100,000 clones, about 95% of which show up once; roughly 1.2% is in the top ten. Whole-study findings and limits: Non-shared clonotypes were found to have lower generation probabilities than the clonotypes that were shared by all four of the sorted-subset donors. The represented genetic and exposure-history diversity was limited by the small number of donors.

Per germline, CDR1 GTSNPN and CDR2 SVGIG (reference sequence). This CDR3 contains 13 residues. V gave up 3 bases and J gave up 6 bases; unmatched junction bases: 6. The gene calls are TRBV30 and TRBJ1-1, with TRBD1 identical over 8 bases. The TCR sequence derives from a man aged 18-30 years in good health. Sequencing was performed on naive CD8+ T cells sorted from blood. In DNA form, the CDR3 reads TGTGCCTGGAGCTACACAGGGGGTGCTGAAGCTTTCTTT. It encodes CAWSYTGGAEAFF.